This passage covers 10 T cell receptor beta chains from one sample sequenced in a study of regulatory T cells in long-lasting Graves disease. Libraries of TCR beta came from iRepertoire HTBI primers plus Arm-PCR of CDR3 regions. TCRdb itself ran the multiplex PCR reads through MiXCR, one entry per CDR3 protein. This table has 360,000 or so distinct CDR3 sequences, roughly 23% appearing once. As for time point: persistent/refractory GD, antithyroid drugs over 5 years with positive TRAb. Making the TCR library involved RNA that had been extracted from PBMCs. This specimen was peripheral blood mononuclear cells (PBMCs), taken when the disease was refractory, from a patient treated with antithyroid drugs. These TCRs come from a woman between 40 and 50 years old with Graves disease.

This clonotype was found a few times. This chain connects TRBV6-7 to TRBJ2-7; D remains unclear. TRBV6-7 is placed among ORFs of uncertain function. CDR3 length: 10 amino acids. Deletions cut 6 bases from V and 7 bases from J, with 7 bases between. The CDR3 sequence: CASRRKEQYF. The DNA for the CDR3 is TGTGCCAGCAGAAGAAAGGAGCAGTACTTC.

The chain employs TRBV28 and TRBJ2-5; 12 bases line up with TRBD1. Trimming took 3 bases from V and 5 from J; bases not matched to a gene: 4. The CDR3 totals 15 residues. Germline V gene sequence: CDR1 MDHEN, CDR2 SYDVKM. CDR3 sequence (DNA): TGTGCCAGCAGTTTTGGGACAGGGGGCGTGGAGACCCAGTACTTC. Residues: CASSFGTGGVETQYF.

This clonotype was counted ten times or more. The chain is built from TRBV27 and TRBJ1-5; a weak D match, TRBD1 (6 bases). CDR3 size: 14 residues. The V gene lost 5 bases and the J gene lost 7 bases, with 15 bases spanning the gap. Germline CDR1 is MNHEY and CDR2 is SMNVEV (reference sequence). The CDR3 region is CASSLGGKGQPQHF. Here the CDR3 DNA reads TGTGCCAGCAGTCTAGGGGGTAAGGGGCAGCCCCAGCATTTT.

This clonotype came up many times. The rearrangement uses TRBV28 and TRBJ2-7; a possible D gene is TRBD1 (5 bases). Germline CDR1 is MDHEN and CDR2 is SYDVKM. The CDR3 contains 15 residues. V was shortened by 6 bases and J by 5 bases, with 20 bases between the two germline ends. This CDR3 is CASSTVWKGNDEQYF. The CDR3 region has the DNA TGTGCCAGCAGCACCGTTTGGAAGGGGAACGACGAGCAGTACTTC.

This clonotype was picked up a small number of times. The genes are TRBV19 and TRBJ2-7; D unclear. V was cut by 5 bases and J by 2 bases, with 16 bases left in between. This CDR3 comprises 15 residues. The V gene's germline CDR1 is LNHDA and CDR2 SQIVND (reference sequence). CDR3 sequence (DNA): TGTGCCAGTAGTCCCTACTTGTGGGATCCCTACGAGCAGTACTTC. Translation gives CASSPYLWDPYEQYF.

This clonotype appeared many times. The gene calls are TRBV28 and TRBJ2-2, with D unresolved. V was shortened by 5 bases and J by 2 bases, with 12 bases between the two germline ends. CDR3 length equals 15 residues. CDR1 MDHEN and CDR2 SYDVKM come from the germline V gene. CDR3 amino acids: CASSLGSLNTGELFF. The CDR3 coding sequence is TGTGCCAGCAGTCTAGGATCTTTAAACACCGGGGAGCTGTTTTTT.

This clonotype has a single count. The chain is built from TRBV19 and TRBJ1-5, with D unclear. This CDR3 region has 14 residues. Germline CDR1 LNHDA, CDR2 SQIVND (reference sequence). Trimming took off 5 bases at V and 1 base at J, with 9 bases between the two ends. CDR3 sequence reads: CASSFRESNQPQHF. DNA of the CDR3: TGTGCCAGTAGTTTCAGAGAGAGCAATCAGCCCCAGCATTTT.

This clonotype came up many times. This chain links TRBV6-1 with TRBJ2-7; 7 nucleotides line up with TRBD2. From germline, CDR1 is MNHNS and CDR2 SASEGT. V was clipped by 2 bases and J by 3 bases; unmatched bases: 1. This CDR3 is 13 amino acids long. Written as DNA, the CDR3 is TGTGCCAGCAGTGAACTAGCGGTCTACGAGCAGTACTTC. It specifies CASSELAVYEQYF.

The table lists this clonotype with many counts. V gene TRBV28 combines with J gene TRBJ2-7; 7 nucleotides line up with TRBD2. The length of the CDR3 is 18 residues. Trimming cost V 4 bases and J 5 bases; bases outside gene matches: 20. Germline loops: CDR1 MDHEN, CDR2 SYDVKM. In nucleotides, the CDR3 is TGTGCCAGCAGTTGGGTCCCACGGACTAGTCGATACTTCCACGAGCAGTACTTC. It yields the protein CASSWVPRTSRYFHEQYF.

A remark on this clonotype: With a much larger clone just one base away, this may be a read error. V usage is TRBV6-1 and J usage is TRBJ2-7; TRBD1 is a possible D gene (6 bases). The V gene lost 6 bases and the J gene lost 7 bases, with 22 bases spanning the gap. Germline loops: CDR1 MNHNS, CDR2 SASEGT. The CDR3 contains 15 residues. This chain's CDR3 is CASRSRGQGIGEQYF. The DNA of the CDR3 is TGTGCCAGCAGGTCCCGCGGGCAGGGGATAGGGGAGCAGTACTTC.